Shown below are 24 T cell receptor beta chains from a single sample sequenced in a study of blood T cell repertoires in COVID-19 (dated by TCRdb to 2018 to 2020). Library generation was performed with the immunoSEQ multiplex PCR assay. Held by TCRdb, this immuneACCESS table contains in-frame sequences only and omits some clones. Under half of the omission traces to an unresolved V gene where checked; the cause of the rest is unknown. Recorded for this sample are tens of thousands of clones; 76% of them occurred a single time. Together, the top ten hold more than 7.5% of the sample. The sequencing input was peripheral blood. The source is a man aged 65 to 85 with active or convalescent COVID-19.

This clone was observed a few times. The chain couples TRBV18 to TRBJ1-4, with 7 bases that match TRBD1. This CDR3 region has 15 residues. Trimming took 3 bases from V and 5 from J; bases not matched to a gene: 6. Germline assignment: CDR1 KGHSH and CDR2 LQKENI. CDR3 in amino acids: CASSPQQGKNEKLFF. The CDR3 bases are TGTGCCAGCTCACCTCAACAGGGGAAAAATGAAAAACTGTTTTTT.

This clone showed up just once. The chain uses TRBV28 and TRBJ1-2; 7 bases are shared with TRBD1. V shed 6 bases and J 4 bases; nucleotides not matched to a gene: 8. The CDR3 sequence is 14 residues long. Germline assignment: CDR1 MDHEN and CDR2 SYDVKM. The CDR3 region has the DNA TGTGCCAGCAGGACGGGACAGCGGACCTATGGCTACACCTTC. It specifies CASRTGQRTYGYTF.

This clone has a handful of counts. The chain has TRBV7-9 and TRBJ1-1; no firm D call. CDR3 length: 13 residues. The V gene lost 5 bases and the J gene lost 7 bases, with 14 bases spanning the gap. Germline V gives CDR1 SEHNR, CDR2 FQNEAQ (reference sequence). The DNA of the CDR3 is TGTGCCAGCAGCCGAGTTATACCGAATGAAGCTTTCTTT. It translates to CASSRVIPNEAFF.

A single count supports this clone. This chain uses TRBV6-1 with TRBJ1-3; the D is unclear. Germline V CDR1 and CDR2: MNHNS, SASEGT. Trimming removed 0 bases at V and 0 bases at J, with 9 bases between. This CDR3 region has 16 residues. CDR3 sequence: CASSEARRVSGNTIYF. CDR3 sequence (DNA): TGTGCCAGCAGTGAAGCGCGGAGGGTCTCTGGAAACACCATATATTTT.

CDR3 in DNA: TGTGCCTGGAGTCGTGGGGGGGCAGATACGCAGTATTTT. Translating gives CAWSRGGADTQYF. The chain employs TRBV30 and TRBJ2-3; 7 bases agree with TRBD2. The germline V gene encodes CDR1 GTSNPN and CDR2 SVGIG (reference sequence). This CDR3 has 13 amino acids. V lost 2 bases and J lost 4; bases outside the gene matches: 3.

About this clone itself: The DNA is left out, because the CDR3 cannot be placed on it with certainty; the CDR3 is given as TCRdb lists it. The chain couples TRBV27 to TRBJ1-1; the D call in the table, TRBD1, was not verified against the DNA. The CDR3 has 16 residues if both end residues are counted. In germline, CDR1 is MNHEY, CDR2 SMNVEV (reference sequence). CDR3 sequence: CASSSSAGQGNTEAFF.

Remarks on this clone: Other DNA sequences of this sample code for an identical CDR3. V gene TRBV28 combines with J gene TRBJ1-6; D is ambiguous. This CDR3 region has 15 residues. The germline V and J ends were trimmed by 3 bases and 0 bases, with 6 bases remaining between them. Germline V gene sequence: CDR1 MDHEN, CDR2 SYDVKM. DNA for the CDR3: TGTGCCAGCAGTTTGGGGAGCTCCTATAATTCACCCCTCCACTTT. It encodes CASSLGSSYNSPLHF.

Note on this clone: One junction end disagrees with the germline gene, perhaps due to a read error. The chain joins TRBV24-1 to TRBJ2-3; TRBD2 agrees at 7 bases. The CDR3 is 16 residues long. The germline CDR1 and CDR2 sequences are KGHDR and SFDVKD. CDR3 nucleotides: TGTGCCACCAGTTCAATTTGGGGGGGAGGCACATATACACAGTATTTT. Protein: CATSSIWGGGTYTQYF.

This rearrangement joins TRBV14 to TRBJ2-1; 13 nucleotides match TRBD2. CDR1 is SGHDN, CDR2 FVKESK, per germline. CDR3 length: 16 residues. V shed 4 bases, J shed 7 bases, and the junction held 7 bases outside the gene matches. The CDR3 DNA sequence: TGTGCCAGCAGCCTAGGACTAGCGGGGGTCCAGAATGAGCAGTTCTTC. This codes for CASSLGLAGVQNEQFF.

This clone was seen only once. V and J are TRBV18 and TRBJ2-1, with unresolved D. The CDR3 sequence is 15 residues long. Germline V lookup: CDR1 KGHSH, CDR2 LQKENI. Trimming took off 6 bases at V and 0 bases at J, with 12 bases between the two ends. The CDR3 spells CASSPRDGSYNEQFF. In nucleotides, the CDR3 is TGTGCCAGCTCTCCTAGAGATGGCTCCTACAATGAGCAGTTCTTC.

The chain recombines TRBV5-6 with TRBJ1-2; tentative D call: TRBD1 (5 bases). The CDR3 is 15 residues long. Germline V gene lookup returns CDR1 SGHDT and CDR2 YYEEEE. The V and J ends lost 3 bases and 0 bases respectively, with 12 bases between them. The CDR3 spells CASSYTGETNYGYTF. The CDR3 DNA sequence: TGTGCCAGCAGCTATACAGGAGAAACTAACTATGGCTACACCTTC. The full variable domain, with the rest looked up from reference TRBV5-6 and TRBJ1-2, is DAGVTQSPTHLIKTRGQQVTLRCSPKSGHDTVSWYQQALGQGPQFIFQYYEEEERQRGNFPDRFSGHQFPNYSSELNVNALLLGDSALYLCASSYTGETNYGYTFGSGTRLTVV.

The chain recombines TRBV19 with TRBJ1-2; D not certain. CDR3 size: 13 residues. Germline CDR1 and CDR2: LNHDA and SQIVND (reference sequence). The V gene lost 8 bases and the J gene lost 6 bases, with 16 bases spanning the gap. CDR3 in amino acids: CASSLGGENGYTF. CDR3 coding DNA: TGTGCCAGTTCTCTGGGTGGGGAGAATGGCTACACCTTC.

This chain uses TRBV5-4 with TRBJ1-4; 7 bases agree with TRBD1. The CDR3 has 14 amino acids. Trimming took 4 bases from V and 8 from J; bases not matched to a gene: 8. CDR1 is SGHNT and CDR2 is YYREEE in the germline V gene (reference sequence). The CDR3 coding sequence is TGTGCCAGCAGCCGGGACAGTGCGCAAGAAAAACTGTTTTTT. This gives the protein CASSRDSAQEKLFF. Drawing the rest from reference TRBV5-4 and TRBJ1-4, the complete variable domain is ETGVTQSPTHLIKTRGQQVTLRCSSQSGHNTVSWYQQALGQGPQFIFQYYREEENGRGNFPPRFSGLQFPNYSSELNVNALELDDSALYLCASSRDSAQEKLFFGSGTQLSVL.

The chain links TRBV28 to TRBJ1-2; TRBD1 agrees at 7 bases. The CDR3 consists of 14 residues. The ends lost 4 bases at V and 8 bases at J; junction bases unmatched: 10. Germline V CDR1 and CDR2: MDHEN, SYDVKM. CDR3 nucleotide sequence: TGTGCCAGCAGTTCACATACAGGGGCGCTAGGCTACACCTTC. It is translated as CASSSHTGALGYTF.

J is TRBJ1-5 and V is TRBV20-1, with TRBD1 as a possible D gene (5 bases). The CDR3 is 13 amino acids. CDR1 is DFQATT and CDR2 is SNEGSKA in the germline V gene (reference sequence). Trimming stripped 3 bases from V and 8 bases from J, with 14 bases between. This CDR3 reads CSASRGIGEPQHF. In DNA form, the CDR3 reads TGCAGTGCTAGTCGGGGGATTGGGGAGCCCCAGCATTTT.

The chain has TRBV6-6 and TRBJ1-1; weak D call: TRBD1 (6 bases). CDR1 is MNHNY, CDR2 SVGAGI, per germline (reference sequence). V dropped 10 bases and J dropped 4 bases, with 16 bases sitting between them. The CDR3 length is 13 residues. This CDR3 reads CATCSGETTEAFF. The CDR3 DNA sequence: TGTGCCACCTGTTCAGGGGAGACCACTGAAGCTTTCTTT.

CDR3 DNA: TGTGCCTATATCTCTGGGGCCAACGTCCTGACTTTC. It is translated as CAYISGANVLTF. This chain connects TRBV30 to TRBJ2-6, with D unclear. Germline V gene lookup returns CDR1 GTSNPN and CDR2 SVGIG (reference sequence). This CDR3 is 12 amino acids long. V was cut by 7 bases and J by 0 bases, with 4 bases left in between.

The CDR3 spells CASSQGGYEAFF. In DNA, the CDR3 is TGCGCCAGCAGCCAAGGCGGCTATGAAGCTTTCTTT. This chain uses TRBV4-1 with TRBJ1-1; no clear D gene. V shed 1 base and J shed 7 bases, with 7 bases lying between them. CDR3 length: 12 residues. CDR1 is MGHRA and CDR2 is YSYEKL in the germline V gene.

The CDR3 sequence is CASSLGHWDREENTIYF. The CDR3, as DNA: TGCGCCAGCAGCTTGGGCCATTGGGACAGGGAGGAAAACACCATATATTTT. The chain recombines TRBV5-1 with TRBJ1-3, with 9 bases fitting TRBD1. Germline CDR1 is SGHRS and CDR2 is YFSETQ. The trim removed 0 bases at V and 6 bases at J, leaving 10 bases unmatched. The CDR3 has 17 amino acids.

This chain connects TRBV7-9 to TRBJ1-2; D gene uncertain. Germline V lookup: CDR1 SEHNR, CDR2 FQNEAQ (reference sequence). V was cut by 0 bases and J by 8 bases, with 13 bases left in between. The CDR3 extends over 14 amino acids. The CDR3 reads CASSLAVAGGGYTF. Here the CDR3 DNA reads TGTGCCAGCAGCTTAGCGGTGGCGGGCGGCGGCTACACCTTC.

This rearrangement joins TRBV28 to TRBJ1-2; D is perhaps TRBD1 (6 bases). Between the trimmed V and J ends, which lost 5 bases and 2 bases, there was a span of 12 bases. There are 14 residues in the CDR3. Germline loops: CDR1 MDHEN, CDR2 SYDVKM. The CDR3 DNA sequence: TGTGCCAGCAGTCGGAACAGGGCAAACTATGGCTACACCTTC. Protein: CASSRNRANYGYTF.

The chain employs TRBV11-2 and TRBJ2-5; 7 positions match TRBD1. The CDR3 loop spans 15 amino acids. Per germline, CDR1 SGHAT and CDR2 FQNNGV. V shed 5 bases and J 7 bases; nucleotides not matched to a gene: 13. CDR3 in amino acids: CASSGDAQGLATQYF. The CDR3 nucleotides read TGTGCCAGCAGCGGCGATGCACAGGGGTTGGCGACCCAGTACTTC.

V and J are TRBV7-9 and TRBJ2-7; 7 bases line up with TRBD2. The germline V gene has CDR1 SEHNR and CDR2 FQNEAQ (reference sequence). The CDR3 has 14 residues. V lost 5 bases and J lost 3; bases outside the gene matches: 7. The CDR3 bases are TGTGCCAGCAGCCCGCGGGGGAACTTCTACGAGCAGTACTTC. Its protein product is CASSPRGNFYEQYF.

The rearrangement uses TRBV27 and TRBJ1-4; 9 nucleotides agree with TRBD1. The CDR3 sequence is 15 residues long. Trimming took 6 bases from V and 3 from J; bases not matched to a gene: 5. Germline V gene sequence: CDR1 MNHEY, CDR2 SMNVEV (reference sequence). The CDR3: CASRRQGGSNEKLFF. CDR3 sequence (DNA): TGTGCCAGCAGACGACAGGGGGGATCTAATGAAAAACTGTTTTTT.